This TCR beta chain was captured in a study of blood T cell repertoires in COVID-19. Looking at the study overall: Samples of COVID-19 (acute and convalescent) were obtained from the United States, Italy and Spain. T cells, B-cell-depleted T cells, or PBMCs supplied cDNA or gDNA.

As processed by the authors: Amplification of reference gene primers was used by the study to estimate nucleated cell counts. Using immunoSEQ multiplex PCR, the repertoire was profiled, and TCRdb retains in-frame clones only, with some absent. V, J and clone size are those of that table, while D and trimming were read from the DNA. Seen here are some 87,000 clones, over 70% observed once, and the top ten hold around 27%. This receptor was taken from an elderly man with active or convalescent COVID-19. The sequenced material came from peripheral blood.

The CDR3 bases are TGTGCCAGCAGCCGGATCTCCGGGACTGTAACCTACGAGCAGTACTTC. It yields the protein CASSRISGTVTYEQYF. This chain connects TRBV6-6 to TRBJ2-7, with D perhaps TRBD2 (6 bases). The ends were cut back, 6 bases at V and 2 bases at J, with 20 bases in the middle. The CDR3 length is 16 residues. Germline lookup yields CDR1 MNHNY and CDR2 SVGAGI (reference sequence).